A selection of T cell receptor beta chains follows, all from one sample in a study of molecular identifiers for immune sequencing clone quantification. TCRdb independently ran MiXCR on the PCR reads; one entry per CDR3 protein. The sample comprises roughly 55,000 distinct CDR3 sequences, 36% of which are singletons, and 3% to 4.5% rests with the top ten. The sample consisted of naive CD8+ T cells from blood, with Jurkat cell RNA spiked in. The receptors come from a human donor in good health. Some libraries in this study had Jurkat cell RNA spiked in. CDR3s include the opening cysteine and the closing phenylalanine or tryptophan. A D gene is named only where the DNA matches it firmly. For some rows the clone size is stated as once, few or many, or as a class when expanded; others skip it.

CSATPYGGMSNQPQHF	TGCAGTGCTACCCCGTATGGAGGCATGAGCAATCAGCCCCAGCATTTT	NA	TRBV20-1	NA	TRBJ1-5
CASSLQGMRGFSPLHF	TGTGCCAGCAGTTTACAGGGGATGAGAGGGTTTTCACCCCTCCACTTT	few	TRBV27	NA	TRBJ1-6
CASSPDRGNNQPQHF	TGTGCCAGCAGCCCGGACAGGGGGAACAATCAGCCCCAGCATTTT	NA	TRBV7-9	TRBD1	TRBJ1-5
CASSSHPAVNQPQHF	TGTGCCAGCAGCTCCCATCCAGCAGTCAATCAGCCCCAGCATTTT	few	TRBV5-5	NA	TRBJ1-5
CASSHPLAGGYGEQFF	TGTGCCAGCAGTCACCCCCTAGCGGGAGGGTATGGTGAGCAGTTCTTC	NA	TRBV3-1	TRBD2	TRBJ2-1
CATSGAYEQYF	TGTGCCACCTCGGGGGCCTACGAGCAGTACTTC	many	TRBV27	NA	TRBJ2-7
CASSYARGEANEKLFF	TGTGCCAGCAGTTACGCCCGGGGAGAAGCGAATGAAAAACTGTTTTTT	NA	TRBV6-2/TRBV6-3	NA	TRBJ1-4
CASVPETNPYEQYF	TGTGCCAGCGTCCCCGAGACAAATCCATACGAGCAGTACTTC	few	TRBV28	NA	TRBJ2-7
CASSSGQGGNTQYF	TGTGCCAGCAGCTCCGGACAGGGGGGCAATACGCAGTATTTT	many	TRBV13	TRBD1	TRBJ2-3
CASSQTPEEWTSGSDTQYF	TGCGCCAGCAGTCAAACCCCAGAAGAGTGGACTAGCGGGAGTGATACGCAGTATTTT	NA	TRBV23-1	TRBD2	TRBJ2-3
CASIPFAGTYNEQFF	TGTGCCAGCATCCCCTTTGCGGGGACCTACAATGAGCAGTTCTTC	NA	TRBV12-3/TRBV12-4	NA	TRBJ2-1
CASTTGTSYGYTF	TGTGCCAGCACAACCGGGACAAGCTATGGCTACACCTTC	few	TRBV6-2/TRBV6-3	NA	TRBJ1-2
CASSEDTVRGQETQYF	TGTGCCAGTAGTGAGGACACAGTCAGGGGACAAGAGACCCAGTACTTC	few	TRBV19	NA	TRBJ2-5
CASSLVGTQYF	TGTGCCAGCAGCTTAGTCGGTACGCAGTATTTT	few	TRBV11-2	NA	TRBJ2-3
CSAAPDYEQYF	TGCAGTGCTGCGCCGGACTACGAGCAGTACTTC	NA	TRBV20-1	NA	TRBJ2-7
CASSWLHPTDTQYF	TGTGCCAGCAGTTGGTTACACCCCACAGATACGCAGTATTTT	few	TRBV6-2/TRBV6-3	NA	TRBJ2-3
CASRYRGEGYEQYF	TGCGCCAGCAGATATCGCGGGGAGGGCTACGAGCAGTACTTC	NA	TRBV5-1	TRBD2	TRBJ2-7
CASSWEIRTGQKDTQHF	TGTGCCAGTAGTTGGGAGATCCGGACAGGGCAGAAAGATACGCAGCATTTT	once	TRBV19	TRBD1	TRBJ1-5
CASSFPKAPGQGTYEQYF	TGTGCCAGCAGTTTCCCTAAGGCCCCGGGACAGGGCACCTACGAGCAGTACTTC	many	TRBV12-3/TRBV12-4	TRBD1	TRBJ2-7
CASNPTGGSVETQYF	TGTGCCAGCAACCCGACAGGGGGCTCCGTAGAGACCCAGTACTTC	NA	TRBV12-3/TRBV12-4	TRBD1	TRBJ2-5
CASSARTEANYGYTF	TGTGCCAGCAGTGCCCGGACAGAAGCTAACTATGGCTACACCTTC	NA	TRBV6-1	NA	TRBJ1-2
CASSLVGDQPQHF	TGTGCCAGCAGCTTGGTAGGGGATCAGCCCCAGCATTTT	NA	TRBV5-6	NA	TRBJ1-5
CATSDEGTSGTDTQYF	TGTGCCACCAGTGACGAGGGGACTAGCGGCACAGATACGCAGTATTTT	NA	TRBV24-1	TRBD2	TRBJ2-3
CASSLSPGTEEKLFF	TGTGCCAGCAGCTTGAGTCCAGGGACAGAGGAAAAACTGTTTTTT	many	TRBV5-4	TRBD1	TRBJ1-4
CASSYPKTGVSAKNIQYF	TGTGCCAGCAGCTATCCGAAGACAGGGGTTTCGGCCAAAAACATTCAGTACTTC	many	TRBV28	TRBD1	TRBJ2-4
CASSFGERSSYNEEFF	TGTGCCAGCAGCTTCGGGGAGCGGAGCTCCTACAATGAGGAGTTCTTC	NA	TRBV9	NA	TRBJ2-1
CASSEGTTNYEQYF	TGTGCCAGCAGTGAGGGGACAACGAACTACGAGCAGTACTTC	NA	TRBV2	NA	TRBJ2-7
CASSLGLRASSGEQYF	TGTGCCAGCAGTTTAGGGTTGCGAGCCTCCTCCGGGGAGCAGTACTTC	few	TRBV27	NA	TRBJ2-7
CASSRGGRNFFETQYF	TGCGCCAGCAGCCGAGGGGGCAGAAACTTTTTTGAGACCCAGTACTTC	NA	TRBV4-1	TRBD1	TRBJ2-5
CASNLAAGPYSPNEQFF	TGTGCCAGTAACTTGGCAGCAGGTCCTTACTCTCCCAATGAGCAGTTCTTC	NA	TRBV5-3	NA	TRBJ2-1
CASSLRGVDTQYF	TGTGCCAGCAGTTTAAGGGGAGTAGATACGCAGTATTTT	many	TRBV12-3/TRBV12-4	NA	TRBJ2-3
CASSFAAYEQYF	TGTGCCAGCAGTTTTGCAGCCTACGAGCAGTACTTC	many	TRBV28	NA	TRBJ2-7
CASSVAAATNEKLVF	TGTGCCAGCAGCGTAGCGGCAGCAACTAATGAAAAACTGGTTTTT	NA	TRBV9	NA	TRBJ1-4
CATSDPSGDGTEAFF	TGTGCCACCAGCGACCCCTCGGGGGATGGCACTGAAGCTTTCTTT	NA	TRBV15	NA	TRBJ1-1
CASSLARLAGQGDTQYF	TGTGCCAGCAGTTTAGCGAGGCTAGCGGGCCAGGGAGATACGCAGTATTTT	few	TRBV12-3/TRBV12-4	TRBD2	TRBJ2-3
CASSEWTSGSIEQYF	TGTGCCAGCAGTGAATGGACTAGCGGGAGTATCGAGCAGTACTTC	NA	TRBV25-1	TRBD2	TRBJ2-7
CASSSPGGYEQYF	TGTGCCAGCAGTTCTCCGGGGGGCTACGAGCAGTACTTC	NA	TRBV6-5	TRBD2	TRBJ2-7
CASSQDRAHNLPQHF	TGTGCCAGCAGCCAAGACAGGGCTCACAATCTGCCCCAGCATTTT	NA	TRBV5-3	TRBD1	TRBJ1-5
CASSLRLQGSSYNEQFF	TGTGCCAGCAGCCTAAGATTACAGGGAAGCTCCTACAATGAGCAGTTCTTC	few	TRBV4-2	NA	TRBJ2-1
CASSFGLAGPGELFF	TGCGCCAGCAGCTTTGGACTAGCGGGGCCCGGGGAGCTGTTTTTT	few	TRBV10-2	TRBD2	TRBJ2-2
CASSSWLGITDTQYF	TGTGCCAGCAGCAGCTGGCTGGGGATCACAGATACGCAGTATTTT	many	TRBV2	NA	TRBJ2-3
CASSRTSASSYEQYF	TGCGCCAGCAGCAGAACTAGCGCGAGCTCCTACGAGCAGTACTTC	once	TRBV5-1	TRBD2	TRBJ2-7
CAISDFQDMNTEAFF	TGTGCCATCAGTGACTTTCAGGATATGAACACTGAAGCTTTCTTT	few	TRBV10-3	NA	TRBJ1-1
CASSYSVGVTEAFF	TGTGCCAGCAGTTACTCGGTAGGGGTTACTGAAGCTTTCTTT	many	TRBV6-5	NA	TRBJ1-1
CASSPLAEQYF	TGTGCCAGCAGTCCCCTGGCCGAGCAGTACTTC	NA	TRBV28	NA	TRBJ2-7
CASSIRARGLWEQFF	TGTGCCAGTAGTATCAGGGCCCGGGGGTTGTGGGAGCAGTTCTTC	few	TRBV19	NA	TRBJ2-1
CSARDFGTSGSLDTQYF	TGCAGTGCTAGAGACTTCGGGACTAGCGGGAGCCTAGATACGCAGTATTTT	NA	TRBV20-1	TRBD2	TRBJ2-3
CSARLLAGVGELIF	TGCAGTGCTAGACTCCTAGCGGGAGTCGGGGAGCTGATTTTT	NA	TRBV20-1	TRBD2	TRBJ2-2
CASSLSASGISNTGELFF	TGTGCCAGCAGTTTATCTGCTAGCGGCATTTCGAACACCGGGGAGCTGTTTTTT	NA	TRBV27	TRBD2	TRBJ2-2